Each of the 32 T cell receptor beta chains below was sequenced from the same sample in a study of blood T cell repertoires in COVID-19. Sequenced by immunoSEQ multiplex PCR; TCRdb stores in-frame clones only, minus some. The repertoire holds about 160,000 clones, with about 86% as singletons. Sequencing used peripheral blood. These receptors came from a man aged 50 or older with active or convalescent COVID-19.

The J gene is TRBJ1-1, the V gene TRBV13; a weak D match, TRBD1 (5 bases). The germline V gene encodes CDR1 PRHDT and CDR2 FYEKMQ (reference sequence). Between the trimmed V and J ends, which lost 6 bases and 4 bases, there was a span of 15 bases. The CDR3 runs 14 residues. The CDR3, as DNA: TGTGCCAGCAGTCCGACGACAGTCTCCACTGAAGCTTTCTTT. This sequence encodes CASSPTTVSTEAFF.

The CDR3 is CATRQREIHEQYF. CDR3 DNA sequence: TGTGCCACCCGGCAGCGGGAGATCCACGAGCAGTACTTC. The chain links TRBV6-5 to TRBJ2-7; 8 bases agree with TRBD2. The J segment lost 5 bases and the V segment lost 10 bases, leaving 10 bases of the junction unmatched. There are 13 residues in the CDR3. In germline, CDR1 is MNHEY, CDR2 SVGAGI.

The J gene is TRBJ1-3, the V gene TRBV7-6; D is perhaps TRBD1 (5 bases). This CDR3 is 17 amino acids long. With 5 bases removed from V and 0 bases from J, the gap between germline ends came to 17 bases. Germline CDR1 and CDR2: SGHVS and FNYEAQ. The CDR3 bases are TGTGCCAGCAGCCCTGTTCTCGACAGATCCTCTGGAAACACCATATATTTT. Translation gives CASSPVLDRSSGNTIYF.

J is TRBJ2-1 and V is TRBV18; D might be TRBD2 (6 bases). This CDR3 contains 17 residues. The germline CDR1 and CDR2 sequences are KGHSH and LQKENI. V lost 6 bases and J 8 bases, leaving 26 bases between the germline ends. The CDR3 is CASSMNSGGTLLDEQFF. The CDR3 nucleotides read TGTGCCAGCTCGATGAACTCTGGGGGGACGCTCTTGGATGAGCAGTTCTTC.

This chain connects TRBV24-1 to TRBJ2-2; 12 bases are shared with TRBD2. The CDR3 extends over 16 amino acids. Trimming removed 0 bases from V and 6 bases from J; junction bases left unmatched: 1. The germline V gene has CDR1 KGHDR and CDR2 SFDVKD. The CDR3 DNA reads as TGTGCCACCAGTGATTTGAGACTAGCGGGGGCCGGGGAGCTGTTTTTT. It is translated as CATSDLRLAGAGELFF.

The chain couples TRBV2 to TRBJ1-5; tentatively, D is TRBD1 (6 bases). Germline assignment: CDR1 SNHLY and CDR2 FYNNEI. Trimming took 11 bases from V and 0 from J, leaving 14 bases between them. This CDR3 is built from 14 residues. The DNA of the CDR3 is TGTGCCTCGAGAGGGGGGGATAGCAATCAGCCCCAGCATTTT. Translated, it gives CASRGGDSNQPQHF.

This clone came up once. This sequence joins TRBV5-1 and TRBJ1-6, with a possible D match to TRBD1 (6 bases). This CDR3 comprises 14 residues. CDR1 and CDR2 (germline): SGHRS, YFSETQ. V gave up 4 bases and J gave up 6 bases, with 11 bases separating them. CDR3 protein: CASSPGTSNSPLHF. Here the CDR3 DNA reads TGCGCCAGCAGCCCAGGGACAAGTAATTCACCCCTCCACTTT.

V gene TRBV6-2 or TRBV6-3 combines with J gene TRBJ1-5; the D gene is possibly TRBD1 (5 bases). Germline V gene data show CDR1 as MNHEY and CDR2 as SVGEGT. Between the trimmed V and J ends, which lost 0 bases and 0 bases, there was a span of 12 bases. CDR3 length: 17 amino acids. Here the CDR3 DNA reads TGTGCCAGCAGTTACTCACCAGACAGTAATAGCAATCAGCCCCAGCATTTT. It is translated as CASSYSPDSNSNQPQHF.

The chain employs TRBV9 and TRBJ1-6; TRBD1 might be the D (6 bases). The length of the CDR3 is 15 residues. V lost 2 bases, J lost 8 bases, and 14 bases lay in between. The germline V gene has CDR1 SGDLS and CDR2 YYNGEE. Here the CDR3 DNA reads TGTGCCAGCAGCGTTGGGGGCAGGGTGGATTCACCCCTCCACTTT. This translates into CASSVGGRVDSPLHF.

The J gene is TRBJ2-7, the V gene TRBV7-3; TRBD2 matches at 7 bases. V lost 5 bases and J lost 4; bases outside the gene matches: 8. The CDR3 consists of 14 residues. The germline V gene has CDR1 SGHTA and CDR2 FQGTGA. Written as DNA, the CDR3 is TGTGCCAGCAGCAAAACCGCGGGAGCATACGAGCAGTACTTC. Protein sequence: CASSKTAGAYEQYF.

The rearrangement links TRBV7-8 to TRBJ2-7; perhaps TRBD1 as D (5 bases). In germline, CDR1 is SGHVS, CDR2 FQNEAQ. Trimming cost V 5 bases and J 0 bases, with 11 bases left between them. This CDR3 is built from 14 residues. CDR3 residues: CASSLDSLSYEQYF. The CDR3 bases are TGTGCCAGCAGCCTCGACAGCCTCTCCTACGAGCAGTACTTC.

V is TRBV7-2 and J is TRBJ2-5; 8 bases are shared with TRBD2. The CDR3 is made up of 15 amino acids. V gave up 4 bases and J gave up 3 bases; unmatched junction bases: 7. The germline V gene encodes CDR1 SGHTA and CDR2 FQGNSA. DNA for the CDR3: TGTGCCAGCAGCTCCTATAGCGGGATGAAAGAGACCCAGTACTTC. This translates into CASSSYSGMKETQYF.

This clone was found once. The chain employs TRBV30 and TRBJ1-2, with 7 bases fitting TRBD1. The CDR3 sequence is 14 residues long. CDR1 GTSNPN and CDR2 SVGIG come from the germline V gene (reference sequence). V shed 0 bases and J 2 bases; nucleotides not matched to a gene: 3. The CDR3 sequence is CAWSVQGQNYGYTF. Written as DNA, the CDR3 is TGTGCCTGGAGTGTACAGGGGCAGAACTATGGCTACACCTTC. Together with reference TRBV30 and TRBJ1-2, the CDR3 gives the full variable domain: SQTIHQWPATLVQPVGSPLSLECTVEGTSNPNLYWYRQAAGRGLQLLFYSVGIGQISSEVPQNLSASRPQDRQFILSSKKLLLSDSGFYLCAWSVQGQNYGYTFGSGTRLTVV.

The chain has TRBV6-5 and TRBJ1-2, with 7 bases lining up with TRBD1. From germline, CDR1 is MNHEY and CDR2 SVGAGI. After removal of 4 bases from V and 3 bases from J, the junction contained 2 bases not matched to a gene. The CDR3 sequence is 13 residues long. The CDR3 coding sequence is TGTGCCAGCAGTTCCGGGACAGACTATGGCTACACCTTC. It specifies CASSSGTDYGYTF.

The chain couples TRBV7-3 to TRBJ2-1; 9 nucleotides agree with TRBD2. CDR1 SGHTA and CDR2 FQGTGA come from the germline V gene. The CDR3 length is 15 residues. Unmatched junction bases numbered 3, after V lost 5 bases and J lost 1 base. The CDR3: CASSRSGGSYNEQFF. The CDR3 region has the DNA TGTGCCAGCAGCCGTAGCGGGGGTTCCTACAATGAGCAGTTCTTC. The full variable domain, completed using reference TRBV7-3 and TRBJ2-1, is GAGVSQTPSNKVTEKGKYVELRCDPISGHTALYWYRQSLGQGPEFLIYFQGTGAADDSGLPNDRFFAVRPEGSVSTLKIQRTERGDSAVYLCASSRSGGSYNEQFFGPGTRLTVL.

This clone was seen just once. This chain uses TRBV27 with TRBJ1-2; D may be TRBD1 (5 bases). The CDR3 sequence is 15 residues long. Germline loops: CDR1 MNHEY, CDR2 SMNVEV (reference sequence). Trimming took 3 bases from V and 5 from J, leaving 16 bases between them. CDR3 sequence reads: CASSFSGGGTYGYTF. CDR3 nucleotide sequence: TGTGCCAGCAGTTTTTCTGGCGGGGGGACGTATGGCTACACCTTC.

This clone was seen only once. The chain joins TRBV6-7 to TRBJ1-5, with 7 bases lining up with TRBD1. TRBV6-7 is marked as an open reading frame, function uncertain. The trim removed 0 bases at V and 3 bases at J, leaving 8 bases unmatched. The CDR3 spans 17 residues. CDR3 nucleotide sequence: TGTGCCAGCAGTTACTCGACTAAGGGGGCTTCCAATCAGCCCCAGCATTTT. This codes for CASSYSTKGASNQPQHF.

This rearrangement joins TRBV6-5 to TRBJ1-1, with D maybe TRBD1 (5 bases). Germline CDR1 reads MNHEY; CDR2 reads SVGAGI. The CDR3 consists of 13 residues. Trimming shortened V by 7 bases and J by 5 bases, and 14 bases separated the two germline ends. The CDR3 DNA follows: TGTGCCAGCATGTACGGGGGTCGGACTGAAGCTTTCTTT. Translation gives CASMYGGRTEAFF.

This rearrangement joins TRBV6-5 to TRBJ2-5, with 7 bases lining up with TRBD1. The CDR3 covers 15 residues. Germline CDR1 MNHEY, CDR2 SVGAGI. The trim removed 4 bases at V and 2 bases at J, leaving 7 bases unmatched. DNA for the CDR3: TGTGCCAGCAGTTTCCAAGACAGGGATCAAGAGACCCAGTACTTC. Translation gives CASSFQDRDQETQYF.

This sequence joins TRBV29-1 and TRBJ1-2; TRBD1 is a possible D gene (6 bases). Germline CDR1 is SQVTM and CDR2 is ANQGSEA. V dropped 7 bases and J dropped 10 bases, with 22 bases sitting between them. The CDR3 runs to 13 residues. CDR3 region: CSAKRGAGSNYTF. For the CDR3, the DNA is TGCAGCGCCAAACGGGGGGCGGGATCGAACTACACCTTC.

V gene TRBV6-5 combines with J gene TRBJ1-4; D is ambiguous. Trimming took 6 bases from V and 4 from J, leaving 12 bases between them. The CDR3 covers 14 residues. Germline V gene lookup returns CDR1 MNHEY and CDR2 SVGAGI. The CDR3: CASSSDGDNEKLFF. Here the CDR3 DNA reads TGTGCCAGCAGCTCAGACGGAGATAATGAAAAACTGTTTTTT.

V usage is TRBV3-1 (or the pseudogene TRBV3-2) and J usage is TRBJ1-4; the D is unclear. CDR1 is LGHDT and CDR2 is YNNKEL in the germline V gene (reference sequence). Trimming pared 1 base from V and 7 bases from J, leaving 13 bases between. CDR3 length equals 15 residues. The CDR3 coding sequence is TGTGCCAGCAGCCAAGTGGCAGGCCTCTTTGAAAAACTGTTTTTT. The encoded protein is CASSQVAGLFEKLFF.

The chain couples TRBV3-1 (or the pseudogene TRBV3-2) to TRBJ1-2; TRBD1 aligns across 7 bases. V lost 3 bases and J lost 4; bases outside the gene matches: 8. The CDR3 runs to 15 residues. The germline gives CDR1 LGHDT, CDR2 YNNKEL (reference sequence). CDR3 DNA sequence: TGTGCCAGCAGCCAGCTACAGGGGCGTAGCTATGGCTACACCTTC. The encoded protein is CASSQLQGRSYGYTF.

The CDR3 reads CASSSTDGVADTQYF. CDR3 DNA sequence: TGTGCCAGCAGTTCCACCGACGGGGTGGCCGATACGCAGTATTTT. This sequence joins TRBV27 and TRBJ2-3, with TRBD2 as a possible D gene (5 bases). There are 15 residues in the CDR3. Germline V gene data show CDR1 as MNHEY and CDR2 as SMNVEV (reference sequence). Trimming pared 4 bases from V and 6 bases from J, leaving 17 bases between.

This chain connects TRBV10-3 to TRBJ1-1; D might be TRBD1 (5 bases). Trimming left V 0 bases short and J 5 bases short, with 13 bases between. The CDR3 covers 15 residues. CDR1 is ENHRY, CDR2 SYGVKD, per germline. CDR3 residues: CAISESIPGRTEAFF. Written as DNA, the CDR3 is TGTGCCATCAGTGAGTCGATTCCAGGGCGGACTGAAGCTTTCTTT.

J is TRBJ1-2 and V is TRBV5-4, with unresolved D. V gave up 4 bases and J gave up 7 bases, with 17 bases separating them. Germline V gene sequence: CDR1 SGHNT, CDR2 YYREEE (reference sequence). The CDR3 sequence is 14 residues long. The CDR3 sequence: CASSPRERGGGYTF. The CDR3, as DNA: TGTGCCAGCAGCCCCCGGGAGCGAGGCGGTGGCTACACCTTC.

This clone occurred a few times. V gene TRBV19 combines with J gene TRBJ1-4, with TRBD1 identical over 8 bases. The germline CDR1 and CDR2 sequences are LNHDA and SQIVND (reference sequence). This CDR3 contains 14 residues. Losses at the gene ends were 5 bases for V and 8 bases for J; bases not matched to a gene: 7. DNA of the CDR3: TGTGCCAGTAGTGTGGGACAGGCCCGGGAAAAACTGTTTTTT. Amino acid sequence: CASSVGQAREKLFF.

The chain carries TRBV4-2 and TRBJ2-6, with 11 bases fitting TRBD2. J lost 1 base, V lost 4 bases, and 6 bases had no gene match. There are 18 residues in the CDR3. Germline assignment: CDR1 LGHNA and CDR2 YNFKEQ. The CDR3: CASSRSTSGDSGANVLTF. The CDR3 DNA sequence: TGTGCCAGCAGCCGATCGACTAGCGGGGATTCTGGGGCCAACGTCCTGACTTTC.

About this clone itself: Additional DNA sequences in this sample encode the identical CDR3. The chain couples TRBV28 to TRBJ1-6, with a possible D match to TRBD1 (6 bases). The CDR3 extends over 20 amino acids. The germline gives CDR1 MDHEN, CDR2 SYDVKM. Trimming removed 3 bases at V and 0 bases at J, with 21 bases between. The CDR3 reads CASSLAGQIGASSYNSPLHF. The CDR3 nucleotides read TGTGCCAGCAGTTTGGCTGGACAGATAGGGGCAAGCTCCTATAATTCACCCCTCCACTTT. The full variable domain, completed using reference TRBV28 and TRBJ1-6, is DVKVTQSSRYLVKRTGEKVFLECVQDMDHENMFWYRQDPGLGLRLIYFSYDVKMKEKGDIPEGYSVSREKKERFSLILESASTNQTSMYLCASSLAGQIGASSYNSPLHFGNGTRLTVT.

This clone has just a few counts. This chain uses TRBV9 with TRBJ1-5, with TRBD1 matching over 7 bases. Trimming at V came to 3 bases and at J to 5 bases, leaving 2 bases not matched to a gene. This CDR3 is 13 amino acids long. Germline V gene lookup returns CDR1 SGDLS and CDR2 YYNGEE. DNA for the CDR3: TGTGCCAGCAGCGCTACAGGGGATCAGCCCCAGCATTTT. Its translation is CASSATGDQPQHF.

The chain links TRBV24-1 to TRBJ1-4, with 7 nucleotides matching TRBD1. This CDR3 contains 13 residues. Germline values: CDR1 KGHDR, CDR2 SFDVKD. The V and J ends lost 9 bases and 10 bases, in that order; junction bases with no gene match: 10. Written as DNA, the CDR3 is TGTGCCACCCAAGGGACAGCCGGGGGAAAACTGTTTTTT. Amino acids: CATQGTAGGKLFF.

V and J are TRBV24-1 and TRBJ2-6; no reliable D call. With 1 base removed from V and 0 bases from J, the gap between germline ends came to 3 bases. Germline CDR1 and CDR2: KGHDR and SFDVKD. This CDR3 is built from 15 residues. The CDR3 nucleotides are TGTGCCACCAGTGATTTATACTCTGGGGCCAACGTCCTGACTTTC. Its protein product is CATSDLYSGANVLTF.